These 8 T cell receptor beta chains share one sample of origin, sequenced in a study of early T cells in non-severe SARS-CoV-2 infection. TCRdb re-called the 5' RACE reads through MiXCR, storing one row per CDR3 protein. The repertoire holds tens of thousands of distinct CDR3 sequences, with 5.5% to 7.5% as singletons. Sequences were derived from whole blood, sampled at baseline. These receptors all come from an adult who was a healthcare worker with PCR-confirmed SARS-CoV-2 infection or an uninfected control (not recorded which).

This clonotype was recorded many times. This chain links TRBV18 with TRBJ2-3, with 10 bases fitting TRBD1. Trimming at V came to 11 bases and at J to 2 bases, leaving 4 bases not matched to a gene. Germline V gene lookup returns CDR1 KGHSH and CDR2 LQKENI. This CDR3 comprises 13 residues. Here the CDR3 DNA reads TGTGCCGGGACAGGGGCACCCACAGATACGCAGTATTTT. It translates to CAGTGAPTDTQYF.

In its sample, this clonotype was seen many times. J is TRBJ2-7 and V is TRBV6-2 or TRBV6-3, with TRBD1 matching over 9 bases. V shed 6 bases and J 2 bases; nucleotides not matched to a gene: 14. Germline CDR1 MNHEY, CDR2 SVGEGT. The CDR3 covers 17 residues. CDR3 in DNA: TGTGCCAGCAGGCAGGGGACAGGGAGGACTAGAACCTACGAGCAGTACTTC. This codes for CASRQGTGRTRTYEQYF.

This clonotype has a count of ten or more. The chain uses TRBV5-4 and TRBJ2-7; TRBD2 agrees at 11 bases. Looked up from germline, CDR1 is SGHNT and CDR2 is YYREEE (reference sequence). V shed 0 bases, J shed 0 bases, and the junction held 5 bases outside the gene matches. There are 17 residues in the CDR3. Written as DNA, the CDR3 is TGTGCCAGCAGCTTGGCGCCTAGCGGGAGGTCCTCCTACGAGCAGTACTTC. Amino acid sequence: CASSLAPSGRSSYEQYF.

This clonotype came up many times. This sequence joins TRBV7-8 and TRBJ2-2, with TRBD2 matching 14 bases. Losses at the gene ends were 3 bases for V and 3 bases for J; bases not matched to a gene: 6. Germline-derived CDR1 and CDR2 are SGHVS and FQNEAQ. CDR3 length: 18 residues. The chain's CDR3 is CASSLRLAGGLDTGELFF. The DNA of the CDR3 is TGTGCCAGCAGCTTGAGACTAGCGGGGGGGCTCGACACCGGGGAGCTGTTTTTT.

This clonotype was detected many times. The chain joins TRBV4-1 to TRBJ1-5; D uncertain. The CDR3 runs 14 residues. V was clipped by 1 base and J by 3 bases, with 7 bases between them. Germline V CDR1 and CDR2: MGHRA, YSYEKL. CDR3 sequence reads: CASSQAGSNQPQHF. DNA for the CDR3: TGCGCCAGCAGCCAAGCTGGCTCCAATCAGCCCCAGCATTTT.

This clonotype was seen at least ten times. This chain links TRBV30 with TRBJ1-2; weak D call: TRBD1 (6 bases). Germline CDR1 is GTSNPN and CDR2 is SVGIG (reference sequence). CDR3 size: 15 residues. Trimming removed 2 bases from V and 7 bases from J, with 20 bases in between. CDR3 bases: TGTGCCTGGAGTAAAAACATTCACAGGGACTTTGGCTACACCTTC. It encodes CAWSKNIHRDFGYTF.

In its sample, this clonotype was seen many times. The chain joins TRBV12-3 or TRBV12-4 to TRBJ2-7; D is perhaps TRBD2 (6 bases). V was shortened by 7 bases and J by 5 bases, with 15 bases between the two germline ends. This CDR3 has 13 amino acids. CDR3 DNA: TGTGCCAGCACCTCGACTAGTACCGACGAGCAGTACTTC. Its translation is CASTSTSTDEQYF.

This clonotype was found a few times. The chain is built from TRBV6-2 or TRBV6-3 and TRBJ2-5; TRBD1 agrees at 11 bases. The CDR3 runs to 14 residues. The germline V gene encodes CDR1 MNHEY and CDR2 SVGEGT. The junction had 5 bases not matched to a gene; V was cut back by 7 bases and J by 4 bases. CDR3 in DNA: TGTGCCAGCACCTTGGACAGGGGGCGAGAGACCCAGTACTTC. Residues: CASTLDRGRETQYF.